This is a list of T cell receptor beta chains from one sample in a study of CD8+ T cells in alopecia areata. Sequencing used immunoSEQ multiplex PCR; TCRdb keeps in-frame clones, though not all of them. Of about 120,000 clones listed, about 50% are singletons. Sequences were derived from CD4+ T cells sorted from blood, sampled at week 4, from a patient treated with tofacitinib. These receptor sequences come from a human donor with alopecia areata. Each CDR3 is given with its conserved first and last residue. A D gene is named only where the DNA matches it firmly. Rows may omit the clone size; those that give it use once, few, many or a size class.

>.|TRBJ1-3|.|TRBV7-2|14
CASSLAGSGNTIYF
TGTGCCAGCAGCTTAGCGGGGTCTGGAAACACCATATATTTT
>.|TRBJ2-2|TRBD1|TRBV7-2|15
CASRVGTGFTGELFF
TGTGCCAGCAGGGTAGGGACAGGATTTACCGGGGAGCTGTTTTTT
>few|TRBJ2-7|TRBD2|TRBV7-2|16
CASSLDASGHSYEQYF
TGTGCCAGCAGCTTAGACGCTAGCGGGCACTCCTACGAGCAGTACTTC
>.|TRBJ2-7|.|TRBV2|11
CASSPSSEQYF
TGTGCCAGCAGTCCCTCATCCGAGCAGTACTTC
>.|TRBJ2-7|.|TRBV29-1|12
CSVVQNTYEQYF
TGCAGCGTTGTACAAAACACCTACGAGCAGTACTTC
>.|TRBJ2-5|TRBD2|TRBV5-1|16
CASSSTGLAGVETQYF
TGCGCCAGCAGCTCCACGGGACTAGCGGGAGTGGAGACCCAGTACTTC
>.|TRBJ2-7|TRBD2|TRBV4-1|18
CASSQEGAGGTTSYEQYF
TGCGCCAGCAGCCAAGAAGGAGCGGGAGGTACAACGTCCTACGAGCAGTACTTC
>once|TRBJ1-1|.|TRBV10-3|11
CAISGQGEAFF
TGTGCCATCAGTGGGCAGGGTGAAGCTTTCTTT
>few|TRBJ2-1|TRBD2|TRBV5-1|17
CASSRLGSSGSTNEQFF
TGCGCCAGCAGTCGTCTGGGGTCTAGCGGGAGTACGAATGAGCAGTTCTTC
>few|TRBJ2-1|.|TRBV9|13
CASSVERDGEQFF
TGTGCCAGCAGCGTAGAACGGGATGGTGAGCAGTTCTTC
>.|TRBJ1-1|.|TRBV25-1|13
CASKGSGDTEAFF
TGTGCCAGCAAAGGTTCAGGGGACACTGAAGCTTTCTTT
>once|TRBJ1-2|.|TRBV29-1|12
CSVVDRSQGYTF
TGCAGCGTTGTTGACCGCAGCCAAGGCTACACCTTC
>.|TRBJ2-3|TRBD1|TRBV18|16
CASSSRQGQSTDTQYF
TGTGCCAGCTCATCGCGACAGGGACAGAGCACAGATACGCAGTATTTT
>.|TRBJ2-5|.|TRBV4-1|12
CASSHPRGTQYF
TGCGCCAGCAGCCACCCCCGAGGGACCCAGTACTTC
>.|TRBJ2-1|TRBD2|TRBV6-6|13
CASRLGLANEQFF
TGTGCCAGCAGACTGGGACTAGCGAATGAGCAGTTCTTC
>.|TRBJ1-5|.|TRBV18|13
CASSPDGGQPQHF
TGTGCCAGCTCACCAGACGGAGGTCAGCCCCAGCATTTT
>.|TRBJ2-2|.|TRBV5-1|15
CASSLHRVNTGELFF
TGCGCCAGCAGCTTGCACAGGGTAAACACCGGGGAGCTGTTTTTT
>.|TRBJ1-1|.|TRBV29-1|14
CSVESRQANTEAFF
TGCAGCGTTGAAAGCCGACAGGCTAACACTGAAGCTTTCTTT
>.|TRBJ1-1|.|TRBV4-1|17
CASSQRLTGTQGTEAFF
TGCGCCAGCAGCCAGCGATTAACCGGGACCCAGGGAACTGAAGCTTTCTTT
>.|TRBJ2-7|.|TRBV30|11
CAWSVRYEQYF
TGTGCCTGGAGTGTACGCTACGAGCAGTACTTC
>.|TRBJ1-1|.|TRBV29-1|14
CSAGRGRLNTEAFF
TGCAGCGCCGGGCGCGGCAGATTGAACACTGAAGCTTTCTTT
>.|TRBJ2-7|TRBD1|TRBV4-1|16
CASSQTTGTGTYEQYF
TGCGCCAGCAGCCAAACAACCGGGACAGGGACTTACGAGCAGTACTTC
>.|TRBJ2-1|TRBD2|TRBV7-8|15
CASSLGLAGGWEQFF
TGTGCCAGCAGCTTAGGACTAGCGGGAGGATGGGAGCAGTTCTTC
>.|TRBJ2-7|.|TRBV6-1|14
CASSGDTFSYEQYF
TGTGCCAGCAGCGGGGACACTTTTTCCTACGAGCAGTACTTC
>.|TRBJ1-1|.|TRBV4-1|14
CASSQDRGLTEAFF
TGCGCCAGCAGCCAAGATAGGGGTTTGACTGAAGCTTTCTTT
>.|TRBJ1-1|.|TRBV19|13
CASSMFAAAEAFF
TGTGCCAGTAGTATGTTCGCAGCGGCCGAAGCTTTCTTT
>.|TRBJ1-6|.|TRBV4-1|17
CASSQDPGSAGNSPLHF
TGCGCCAGCAGCCAAGATCCGGGTTCCGCAGGGAATTCACCCCTCCACTTT
>once|TRBJ1-1|.|TRBV30|14
CAWIHAAKNTEAFF
TGTGCCTGGATCCACGCAGCTAAGAACACTGAAGCTTTCTTT
>once|TRBJ1-4|TRBD1|TRBV29-1|13
CSVEQGGGEKLFF
TGCAGCGTTGAACAGGGGGGAGGTGAAAAACTGTTTTTT
>.|TRBJ2-7|.|TRBV21-1|14
CASSKARINYEQYF
TGTGCCAGCAGCAAAGCGAGAATCAACTACGAGCAGTACTTC
>.|TRBJ2-7|TRBD1|TRBV2|14
CASNPDRGNYEQYF
TGTGCCAGCAACCCGGACAGGGGCAACTACGAGCAGTACTTC
>.|TRBJ2-1|.|TRBV10-3|13
CAIRDWQTNEQFF
TGTGCCATCCGGGACTGGCAGACCAATGAGCAGTTCTTC